A selection of T cell receptor beta chains follows, all from one sample in a study of blood T cell repertoires in COVID-19. Assay used: immunoSEQ multiplex PCR; TCRdb lists only in-frame clones, some missing. The data contain 90,000 to 100,000 clones, about 85% of them singletons. Source material: peripheral blood. These receptors were collected from a man aged 60-69 years with acute or convalescent COVID-19. Each CDR3 is given with its conserved first and last residue. A D gene is named only where the DNA matches it firmly. Only part of the rows carry a size: once, few, many, or a class if the clone is expanded.

d_gene: TRBD1; abundance: -; v_gene: TRBV5-6; j_gene: TRBJ1-1; CDR3nt: TGTGCCAGCAGTAGGAGACAGGGGAACACTGAAGCTTTCTTT; CDR3aa: CASSRRQGNTEAFF
d_gene: -; abundance: -; v_gene: TRBV5-1; j_gene: TRBJ2-3; CDR3nt: TGCGCCAGCAGCACCGGGACACCTAGCACAGATACGCAGTATTTT; CDR3aa: CASSTGTPSTDTQYF
d_gene: TRBD1; abundance: -; v_gene: TRBV18; j_gene: TRBJ2-1; CDR3nt: TGTGCCAGCTCAAAGGAGACAGGGGGTGAGCAGTTCTTC; CDR3aa: CASSKETGGEQFF
d_gene: TRBD2; abundance: -; v_gene: TRBV10-2; j_gene: TRBJ2-3; CDR3nt: TGCGCCAGCAGTGGGCCCGGGACTAGTTTGCCAGATACGCAGTATTTT; CDR3aa: CASSGPGTSLPDTQYF
d_gene: TRBD1; abundance: -; v_gene: TRBV5-1; j_gene: TRBJ2-2; CDR3nt: TGCGCCAGCAGCTTCATTGGGCCCCAGGGGGCGCTGCTCGGGGAGCTGTTTTTT; CDR3aa: CASSFIGPQGALLGELFF
d_gene: TRBD1; abundance: -; v_gene: TRBV19; j_gene: TRBJ2-1; CDR3nt: TGTGCCAGTAGGGGGACAGGCAGCTTACGATACAATGAGCAGTTCTTC; CDR3aa: CASRGTGSLRYNEQFF
d_gene: -; abundance: -; v_gene: TRBV7-9; j_gene: TRBJ1-2; CDR3nt: TGTGCCAGCAGCTTAGCAGGGGCCCTTGGCTACACCTTC; CDR3aa: CASSLAGALGYTF
d_gene: -; abundance: -; v_gene: TRBV9; j_gene: TRBJ2-1; CDR3nt: TGTGCCAGCAGCGCGCGGGACAGCCGCAATGAGCAGTTCTTC; CDR3aa: CASSARDSRNEQFF
d_gene: TRBD2; abundance: -; v_gene: TRBV7-2; j_gene: TRBJ2-1; CDR3nt: TGTGCCAGCAGTTTGCTAGCGGGAACGATATACAATGAGCAGTTCTTC; CDR3aa: CASSLLAGTIYNEQFF
d_gene: TRBD2; abundance: few; v_gene: TRBV5-1; j_gene: TRBJ2-1; CDR3nt: TGCGCCAGCAGCGCCGGTGGAAGCGGGAGGGACTACAATGAGCAGTTCTTC; CDR3aa: CASSAGGSGRDYNEQFF
d_gene: -; abundance: -; v_gene: TRBV11-1; j_gene: TRBJ2-7; CDR3nt: TGTGCCAGCAGCCTCGACCGCGGAGGAACCTACGAGCAGTACTTC; CDR3aa: CASSLDRGGTYEQYF
d_gene: -; abundance: -; v_gene: TRBV19; j_gene: TRBJ1-1; CDR3nt: TGTGCCAGTAGTTCTCATATTGGGATAGGGGCTGAAGCTTTCTTT; CDR3aa: CASSSHIGIGAEAFF
d_gene: TRBD2; abundance: -; v_gene: TRBV9; j_gene: TRBJ2-5; CDR3nt: TGTGCCAGCAGCGTAGGACTGGCGGGAGGGGGGCGAGAGACCCAGTACTTC; CDR3aa: CASSVGLAGGGRETQYF
d_gene: -; abundance: -; v_gene: TRBV28; j_gene: TRBJ1-3; CDR3nt: TGTGCCAGTAAGAGCTCTGGAAACACCATATATTTT; CDR3aa: CASKSSGNTIYF
d_gene: -; abundance: -; v_gene: TRBV5-1; j_gene: TRBJ1-6; CDR3nt: TGCGCCAGCAGCTTGGGGACAGTGAATTCACCCCTCCACTTT; CDR3aa: CASSLGTVNSPLHF
d_gene: TRBD1; abundance: -; v_gene: TRBV6-5; j_gene: TRBJ2-7; CDR3nt: TGTGCCAGCAGACGGGACAGGGGGACAGGCGAGCAGTACTTC; CDR3aa: CASRRDRGTGEQYF
d_gene: -; abundance: few; v_gene: TRBV10-2; j_gene: TRBJ2-2; CDR3nt: TGCGCCACCAGCTCTACCGGGGAGCTGTTTTTT; CDR3aa: CATSSTGELFF
d_gene: -; abundance: -; v_gene: TRBV12-3/TRBV12-4; j_gene: TRBJ2-2; CDR3nt: TGTGCCAGCAGTTTTATGCGGGCCGGGGAGCTGTTTTTT; CDR3aa: CASSFMRAGELFF
d_gene: TRBD1; abundance: -; v_gene: TRBV13; j_gene: TRBJ2-7; CDR3nt: TGTGCCAGCAGCTTAGGACAGGGGGCATACGAGCAGTACTTC; CDR3aa: CASSLGQGAYEQYF
d_gene: TRBD2; abundance: -; v_gene: TRBV7-2; j_gene: TRBJ2-3; CDR3nt: TGTGCCAGCAGCTTAGCAGGACTAGCGGGGGGGAAAAACACAGATACGCAGTATTTT; CDR3aa: CASSLAGLAGGKNTDTQYF
d_gene: TRBD2; abundance: -; v_gene: TRBV5-4; j_gene: TRBJ2-2; CDR3nt: TGTGCCAGCAGCCCCTACCTAGCGGGAGGGTTGACCGGGGAGCTGTTTTTT; CDR3aa: CASSPYLAGGLTGELFF
d_gene: -; abundance: few; v_gene: TRBV5-4; j_gene: TRBJ1-3; CDR3nt: TGTGCCAGCAGCTTGAGGTACGGGGAGGGCTACTCTGGAAACACCATATATTTT; CDR3aa: CASSLRYGEGYSGNTIYF
d_gene: TRBD1; abundance: -; v_gene: TRBV27; j_gene: TRBJ2-4; CDR3nt: TGTGCCAGCAGTTCCCGGGACAGGGAAAACATTCAGTACTTC; CDR3aa: CASSSRDRENIQYF
d_gene: -; abundance: -; v_gene: TRBV5-6; j_gene: TRBJ1-5; CDR3nt: TGTGCCAGCAGCTTGGGGCACCGGGGTCAGCCCCAGCATTTT; CDR3aa: CASSLGHRGQPQHF
d_gene: TRBD2; abundance: -; v_gene: TRBV15; j_gene: TRBJ2-1; CDR3nt: TGTGCCACCAGCGGGGGAGCGGGAGTTATTATCAATGAGCAGTTCTTC; CDR3aa: CATSGGAGVIINEQFF
d_gene: -; abundance: -; v_gene: TRBV10-2; j_gene: TRBJ1-1; CDR3nt: TGCGCCAGCAGGAGACAGTCTACCTTCTCGAACACTGAAGCTTTCTTT; CDR3aa: CASRRQSTFSNTEAFF
d_gene: -; abundance: -; v_gene: TRBV7-8; j_gene: TRBJ2-3; CDR3nt: TGTGCCAGCAGCTTAGGGGCAGGGCTAGATACGCAGTATTTT; CDR3aa: CASSLGAGLDTQYF
d_gene: -; abundance: -; v_gene: TRBV18; j_gene: TRBJ1-6; CDR3nt: TGTGCCAGCTCACCGGAAAACAGATTGAATTCACCCCTCCACTTT; CDR3aa: CASSPENRLNSPLHF
d_gene: TRBD2; abundance: -; v_gene: TRBV10-3; j_gene: TRBJ2-2; CDR3nt: TGTGCCATCAATGTTCTAGCGGAGCAAAACACCGGGGAGCTGTTTTTT; CDR3aa: CAINVLAEQNTGELFF
d_gene: -; abundance: -; v_gene: TRBV10-2; j_gene: TRBJ1-2; CDR3nt: TGCGCCAGCCAGACACCTCCGGAGGATGGCTACACCTTC; CDR3aa: CASQTPPEDGYTF
d_gene: TRBD2; abundance: -; v_gene: TRBV6-5; j_gene: TRBJ2-2; CDR3nt: TGTGCCAGCAGACTACTAGCGGCTAACACCGGGGAGCTGTTTTTT; CDR3aa: CASRLLAANTGELFF
d_gene: -; abundance: few; v_gene: TRBV20-1; j_gene: TRBJ1-1; CDR3nt: TGCAGTGCTAGTCAGGGCCTAGTCTCTGAAGCTTTCTTT; CDR3aa: CSASQGLVSEAFF